Listed here are 13 T cell receptor gamma chains from one sample, sequenced in a study of Vδ1+ human thymocytes. Study observations and caveats: In the thymus, TRG and TRD repertoires looked highly polyclonal with Gaussian CDR3 lengths.

Their cognate antigens are unknown. The template was reverse-transcribed extracted RNA. Multiplex PCR used pooled V-gene forward primers and a constant-region reverse primer to amplify CDR3s. TCRdb called clones from the multiplex PCR reads again using CATT. Counted here are approximately 11,000 gamma-chain clones, approximately 40% occurring once; the ten biggest clones make up roughly 2%. Material for sequencing was Vdelta1+ gamma-delta thymocytes from the thymus. The subset here: FACS-sorted CD3+ TCRalphabeta- TCRVdelta1+ TCRVdelta2- thymocytes. These receptor sequences come from a boy in the first two years of life who had congenital heart surgery.

V and J are TRGV9 and TRGJ1 or TRGJ2. With V trimmed by 5 bases and J by 8 bases, 6 bases remained unmatched. CDR3 size: 11 residues. From germline, CDR1 is GITISATS and CDR2 ISYDGTV (reference sequence). The DNA for the CDR3 is TGTGCCTTGTGGGTGGACGATAAGAAACTCTTT. The encoded protein is CALWVDDKKLF.

V gene TRGV3 combines with J gene TRGJ1 or TRGJ2. This CDR3 has 14 residues. Trimming removed 5 bases from V and 3 bases from J; junction bases left unmatched: 10. Germline loops: CDR1 VTNTFY, CDR2 YDVSTARD (reference sequence). CDR3 in DNA: TGTGCCACCTGGGGCCAGCCACTTTATTATAAGAAACTCTTT. Protein product: CATWGQPLYYKKLF.

The genes are TRGV4 and TRGJ1 or TRGJ2. The CDR3 length is 12 residues. V dropped 1 base and J dropped 8; count of bases not matched to a gene: 5. Germline values: CDR1 EGSTGY, CDR2 YDSYTSSV. The CDR3 loop reads CATWDGYNKKLF. CDR3 nucleotides: TGTGCCACCTGGGATGGATATAATAAGAAACTCTTT.

In its sample, this clone was seen once. The V gene is TRGV3, the J gene TRGJP2. The J gene was not available in TCRdb and was assigned here by matching the DNA to germline segments. The germline V gene encodes CDR1 VTNTFY and CDR2 YDVSTARD (reference sequence). CDR3 length: 18 amino acids. V gave up 3 bases and J gave up 2 bases; unmatched junction bases: 15. DNA for the CDR3: TGTGCCACCTGGGACCGTCACTGGCCCCGGAGTAGTGATTGGATCAAGACGTTT. Translated, it gives CATWDRHWPRSSDWIKTF.

Concerning this clone: This sample also contains other DNA sequences that code for the same CDR3. The J gene has no call, while the V gene is TRGV9. The length of the CDR3 is 14 residues. Germline lookup yields CDR1 GITISATS and CDR2 ISYDGTV (reference sequence). This CDR3 is CALWEVHPYYKKLF. For the CDR3, the DNA is TGTGCCTTGTGGGAGGTGCATCCGTATTATAAGAAACTATTT.

The chain is built from TRGV9 and TRGJ1 or TRGJ2. In the absence of a J gene in TCRdb, the DNA was matched to germline to assign it here. Germline V CDR1 and CDR2: GITISATS, ISYDGTV (reference sequence). This CDR3 is built from 13 residues. V lost 4 bases, J lost 4 bases, and 7 bases stayed unmatched. The DNA for the CDR3 is TGTGCCTTGTGGGAAAGGGAGTATTATAAGAAACTCTTT. Amino acid sequence: CALWEREYYKKLF.

The chain links TRGV3 to TRGJ1 or TRGJ2. Here the J gene came from matching the DNA to germline, since TCRdb omits it. From germline, CDR1 is VTNTFY and CDR2 YDVSTARD (reference sequence). This CDR3 spans 15 amino acids. J lost 3 bases, V lost 0 bases, and 8 bases had no gene match. The CDR3 protein is CATWDRRLSYYKKLF. In DNA form, the CDR3 reads TGTGCCACCTGGGACAGGCGGCTCAGTTATTATAAGAAACTCTTT.

This chain uses TRGV9 with TRGJ1 or TRGJ2. The V gene's germline CDR1 is GITISATS and CDR2 ISYDGTV (reference sequence). CDR3 size: 14 residues. V was clipped by 2 bases and J by 8 bases; unmatched bases: 12. The CDR3 region has the DNA TGTGCCTTGTGGGAGGGGTTGGGACACCATAAGAAACTCTTT. Its translation: CALWEGLGHHKKLF.

This clone was detected once. The J gene is TRGJP2, the V gene TRGV3. TCRdb records no J gene; here it was assigned by comparing the DNA to germline. Losses at the gene ends were 0 bases for V and 8 bases for J; bases not matched to a gene: 6. The CDR3 covers 14 residues. From germline, CDR1 is VTNTFY and CDR2 YDVSTARD (reference sequence). CDR3 protein: CATWDRRVDWIKTF. CDR3 nucleotide sequence: TGTGCCACCTGGGACAGGCGAGTAGATTGGATCAAGACGTTT.

This chain connects TRGV5 to TRGJ1 or TRGJ2. The J gene, absent from TCRdb, was called here by matching the DNA to germline. J lost 11 bases, V lost 0 bases, and 7 bases had no gene match. Germline V CDR1 and CDR2: VINAFY, YDVSNSKD. The CDR3 sequence is 12 residues long. DNA for the CDR3: TGTGCCACCTGGGACAGGCGGATTGAGAAACTCTTT. This translates into CATWDRRIEKLF.

The J gene corresponds to TRGJ1 or TRGJ2; a V gene call is absent. This CDR3 has 12 amino acids. CDR3: CATWRLGYKKLF. The CDR3 DNA is TGTGCCACCTGGAGGTTGGGATATAAGAAACTCTTT.

This sequence joins TRGV3 and TRGJ1 or TRGJ2. The J gene, absent from TCRdb, was called here by matching the DNA to germline. The CDR3 runs to 15 residues. Germline CDR1 is VTNTFY and CDR2 is YDVSTARD (reference sequence). V trimming: 0 bases; J trimming: 12 bases; junction bases outside the gene matches: 17. DNA for the CDR3: TGTGCCACCTGGGACAGGCAACATCCCATCGAGAGGAAACTCTTT. Translated, it gives CATWDRQHPIERKLF.

The chain combines TRGV4 with TRGJP2. TCRdb does not report a J gene; here it was assigned by matching the DNA to germline references. The CDR3 extends over 11 amino acids. V shed 5 bases and J 11 bases; nucleotides not matched to a gene: 5. The V gene's germline CDR1 is EGSTGY and CDR2 YDSYTSSV. The CDR3 protein is CATWVRWIKTF. CDR3 sequence (DNA): TGTGCCACCTGGGTGCGGTGGATCAAGACGTTT.